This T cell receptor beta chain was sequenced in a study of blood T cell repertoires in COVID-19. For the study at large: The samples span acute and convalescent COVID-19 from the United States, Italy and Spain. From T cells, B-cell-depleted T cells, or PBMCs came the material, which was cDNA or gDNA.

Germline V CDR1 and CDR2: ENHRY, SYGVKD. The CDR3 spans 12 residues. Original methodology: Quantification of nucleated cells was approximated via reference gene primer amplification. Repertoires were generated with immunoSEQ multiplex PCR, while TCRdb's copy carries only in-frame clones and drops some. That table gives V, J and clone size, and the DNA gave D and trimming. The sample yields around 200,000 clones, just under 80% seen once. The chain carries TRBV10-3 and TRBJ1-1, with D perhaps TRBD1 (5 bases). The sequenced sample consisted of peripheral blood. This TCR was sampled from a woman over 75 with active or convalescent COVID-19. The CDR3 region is CASYTGGTEAFF. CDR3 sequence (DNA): TGTGCGTCCTACACGGGGGGAACTGAAGCTTTCTTT.